Shown below are 21 T cell receptor beta chains from a single sample sequenced in a study of cytomegalovirus exposure and HLA in healthy donors. PCR amplification relied on 60 Vbeta primers (plus 13 Jbeta primers). Using immunoSEQ multiplex PCR, the repertoire was profiled, and TCRdb retains in-frame clones only, with some absent. There are 160,000 or so clones in the sample; roughly 79% occur only once, and less than 10% lies in the top ten. The specimen was PBMCs. These TCRs come from a young man in good health and CMV-seropositive.

This clone was recorded a few times. V and J are TRBV7-9 and TRBJ2-5, with D tentatively TRBD2 (6 bases). V lost 5 bases to trimming and J lost 5 bases, with 18 bases between them. Germline CDR1 SEHNR, CDR2 FQNEAQ (reference sequence). The CDR3 contains 15 residues. CDR3 protein: CASSRLVRETETQYF. The CDR3 coding sequence is TGTGCCAGCAGCCGTCTTGTTCGGGAGACTGAGACCCAGTACTTC.

With regard to this clone: This is likely a read error, given that the CDR3 carries no conserved phenylalanine or tryptophan at its end. V gene TRBV6-5 combines with J gene TRBJ1-6; D gene unclear. This CDR3 comprises 15 residues. Trimming took 6 bases from V and 0 from J, leaving 9 bases between them. Germline V gives CDR1 MNHEY, CDR2 SVGAGI. CDR3 coding DNA: TGTGCCAGCAGAAGCCCGAGCTCCTATAATTCACCCCTCCACCTT. Encoded protein: CASRSPSSYNSPLHL.

This clone came up a few times. V usage is TRBV10-3 and J usage is TRBJ2-7, with D tentatively TRBD1 (6 bases). The germline V gene has CDR1 ENHRY and CDR2 SYGVKD. V lost 2 bases and J lost 4, with 27 bases in between. This CDR3 spans 19 amino acids. The CDR3 DNA follows: TGTGCCATCAGTGAGCCCTTACCCGACAGGACTCCAATAGTTTACGAGCAGTACTTC. This codes for CAISEPLPDRTPIVYEQYF.

V and J are TRBV6-5 and TRBJ1-1; 9 positions agree with TRBD1. V lost 5 bases, J lost 5 bases, and 9 bases stayed unmatched. CDR3 size: 15 residues. From germline, CDR1 is MNHEY and CDR2 SVGAGI. CDR3 DNA: TGTGCCAGCAGTGCCGGACAGGGGCCAAGTACTGAAGCTTTCTTT. This codes for CASSAGQGPSTEAFF.

The rearrangement links TRBV30 to TRBJ1-3; possible D gene TRBD1, 5 bases. The germline gives CDR1 GTSNPN, CDR2 SVGIG (reference sequence). Trimming took off 0 bases at V and 0 bases at J, with 12 bases between the two ends. CDR3 size: 16 residues. The CDR3 DNA sequence: TGTGCCTGGAGTGTATCTGGGGGGAGCTCTGGAAACACCATATATTTT. Protein product: CAWSVSGGSSGNTIYF.

V gene TRBV29-1 combines with J gene TRBJ2-1, with 10 bases that match TRBD2. The junction had 11 bases not matched to a gene; V was cut back by 5 bases and J by 7 bases. The germline V gene encodes CDR1 SQVTM and CDR2 ANQGSEA. The CDR3 sequence is 15 residues long. The CDR3, as DNA: TGCAGCGTTCGTCCGCCGGGACTAGCGATAAATGAGCAGTTCTTC. Translation: CSVRPPGLAINEQFF.

This clone appeared a single time. The V gene is TRBV5-1, the J gene TRBJ1-1; TRBD1 is a possible D gene (6 bases). The CDR3 contains 12 residues. Germline V gene lookup returns CDR1 SGHRS and CDR2 YFSETQ. V was clipped by 0 bases and J by 8 bases, with 8 bases between them. CDR3 region: CASSLDRDEAFF. The CDR3 DNA sequence: TGCGCCAGCAGCTTGGACAGGGACGAAGCTTTCTTT.

The V and J genes are TRBV11-2 and TRBJ2-7; TRBD2 aligns across 8 bases. Germline CDR1 reads SGHAT; CDR2 reads FQNNGV. The V segment lost 1 base and the J segment 0 bases; nucleotides outside the gene matches: 2. This CDR3 has 15 amino acids. The CDR3 nucleotides are TGTGCCAGCAGCTTAGTCGGGGGGGCCTCCTACGAGCAGTACTTC. Translated: CASSLVGGASYEQYF.

The rearrangement uses TRBV7-2 and TRBJ2-7; D remains unclear. The CDR3 consists of 12 residues. Germline CDR1 SGHTA, CDR2 FQGNSA. Trimming cost V 2 bases and J 5 bases, with 7 bases left between them. CDR3 coding DNA: TGTGCCAGCAGCTTAATTCGTAACGAGCAGTACTTC. Amino acids: CASSLIRNEQYF.

The chain couples TRBV4-1 to TRBJ2-3; D is undetermined. Germline V gene data show CDR1 as MGHRA and CDR2 as YSYEKL. V lost 0 bases, J lost 4 bases, and 17 bases lay in between. This CDR3 has 17 amino acids. The CDR3 sequence: CASSQDPLLDGPDTQYF. Here the CDR3 DNA reads TGCGCCAGCAGCCAAGATCCCCTTTTGGATGGGCCAGATACGCAGTATTTT.

The chain couples TRBV29-1 to TRBJ1-1, with D hard to call. The germline V and J ends were trimmed by 6 bases and 6 bases, with 14 bases remaining between them. CDR1 and CDR2 from the germline V gene are SQVTM and ANQGSEA. The CDR3 loop spans 12 amino acids. CDR3 bases: TGCAGCGTGACGGCCCCTGGGCCTGAAGCTTTCTTT. Its protein product is CSVTAPGPEAFF.

The chain carries TRBV30 and TRBJ2-1; D remains unclear. V was pared by 0 bases and J by 0 bases, with 9 bases between. The V gene's germline CDR1 is GTSNPN and CDR2 SVGIG (reference sequence). This CDR3 spans 15 amino acids. The CDR3 DNA is TGTGCCTGGAGTGTAAGAGAAAGCTCCTACAATGAGCAGTTCTTC. Protein sequence: CAWSVRESSYNEQFF.

This clone has more than one count but fewer than ten. This sequence joins TRBV11-2 and TRBJ2-5, with 7 bases fitting TRBD2. This CDR3 region has 14 residues. Germline CDR1 SGHAT, CDR2 FQNNGV. The ends lost 1 base at V and 9 bases at J; junction bases unmatched: 8. CDR3 sequence (DNA): TGTGCCAGCAGCTTAGCTCTAGTGGGGGGGGCCCAGTACTTC. Protein sequence: CASSLALVGGAQYF.

This chain joins TRBV2 and TRBJ2-7; possibly TRBD2 for D (5 bases). CDR1 SNHLY and CDR2 FYNNEI come from the germline V gene. Trimming took 4 bases from V and 5 from J, leaving 15 bases between them. The CDR3 extends over 14 amino acids. The CDR3 DNA sequence: TGTGCCAGCAGTGTCGGTGGGAGCACGAACGAGCAGTACTTC. This sequence encodes CASSVGGSTNEQYF.

V and J are TRBV7-8 and TRBJ2-7; D unresolved. The CDR3 is made up of 14 amino acids. Trimming removed 5 bases from V and 2 bases from J, with 13 bases in between. Germline V CDR1 and CDR2: SGHVS, FQNEAQ. DNA of the CDR3: TGTGCCAGCAGCGTGACTCTTTTTACCTACGAGCAGTACTTC. Amino acid sequence: CASSVTLFTYEQYF.

V usage is TRBV10-1 and J usage is TRBJ2-1; 10 bases match TRBD2. The CDR3 is made up of 13 amino acids. The V segment lost 8 bases and the J segment 6 bases; nucleotides outside the gene matches: 4. Germline V lookup: CDR1 WNHNN, CDR2 SYGVQD (reference sequence). This chain's CDR3 is CASGQREGNEQFF. In DNA, the CDR3 is TGCGCCAGCGGCCAGCGGGAGGGCAATGAGCAGTTCTTC.

The chain joins TRBV12-5 to TRBJ1-1; TRBD1 is a possible D gene (6 bases). Germline V CDR1 and CDR2: LGHNT, FRNRAP. This CDR3 contains 12 residues. Trimming cost V 6 bases and J 4 bases, with 9 bases left between them. The CDR3 coding sequence is TGTGCTAGTGGCCAGGGGCGCACTGAAGCTTTCTTT. This translates into CASGQGRTEAFF.

The chain carries TRBV11-2 and TRBJ2-7, with D possibly TRBD1 on 5 matching bases. Germline CDR1 reads SGHAT; CDR2 reads FQNNGV. This CDR3 has 14 residues. Trimming shortened V by 0 bases and J by 7 bases, and 13 bases separated the two germline ends. The DNA for the CDR3 is TGTGCCAGCAGCTTAGAATCAGGGCTAGGGGAGCAGTACTTC. Translation gives CASSLESGLGEQYF.

The rearrangement uses TRBV6-4 and TRBJ2-1; the D gene is possibly TRBD2 (6 bases). The V gene's germline CDR1 is MRHNA and CDR2 SNTAGT. V was clipped by 5 bases and J by 12 bases, with 17 bases between them. The CDR3 contains 13 residues. The CDR3 DNA reads as TGTGCCAGCAGTCCCAGTGGGGGGACCCCGCAGTTCTTC. Its protein product is CASSPSGGTPQFF.

This rearrangement joins TRBV10-3 to TRBJ1-5; TRBD1 agrees at 8 bases. V shed 4 bases and J 7 bases; nucleotides not matched to a gene: 12. The CDR3 has 16 residues. The germline CDR1 and CDR2 sequences are ENHRY and SYGVKD. The CDR3 DNA follows: TGTGCCATCAGTGGGGGCGGACAGGGTGATCGGCAGCCCCAGCATTTT. Its translation is CAISGGGQGDRQPQHF.

V gene TRBV19 combines with J gene TRBJ1-1; 7 bases match TRBD1. CDR3 length equals 14 residues. CDR1 is LNHDA, CDR2 SQIVND, per germline (reference sequence). V dropped 5 bases and J dropped 1; count of bases not matched to a gene: 4. Here the CDR3 reads CASSSRQGNTEAFF. The CDR3 DNA reads TGTGCCAGTAGTTCCAGACAGGGGAACACTGAAGCTTTCTTT.